What follows describes a single T cell receptor (beta chain). Residents of 24 US areas, aged roughly 18 to 90 years, made up the participants. In assigning cohorts, the study relied on participant-reported clinical history. Generated by immunoSEQ multiplex PCR, the TCRdb table keeps only in-frame clones and is missing some. The table lists some 150,000 clones, roughly 90% of them singletons, with approximately 1.3% in the top ten. This entry is derived from a study of blood T cell repertoires in COVID-19. Overall study context: Sources were T cells, B-cell-depleted T cells, or PBMCs; the material itself was cDNA or gDNA.

Germline V gives CDR1 MDHEN, CDR2 SYDVKM. The CDR3 is 16 amino acids. With V trimmed by 11 bases and J by 0 bases, 9 bases remained unmatched. Sequences were obtained from PBMCs or T cells enriched from blood (not recorded which). The rearrangement links TRBV28 to TRBJ2-2; 10 nucleotides agree with TRBD1. The source of this sequence is a young woman with acute COVID-19. CDR3 nucleotides: TGTGCCTCCCGGGACAGGGGTCCCCCGAACACCGGGGAGCTGTTTTTT. The encoded protein is CASRDRGPPNTGELFF.